These T cell receptor beta chains were read from a single sample in a study of T cell repertoires in ileal Crohn's disease. Clones were sequenced by immunoSEQ multiplex PCR, and TCRdb holds only the in-frame ones, with some missing. The data hold 13,000 or so clones, with over 75% observed a single time. Source material: ileal tissue. The origin of the receptors is an adult with Crohn's disease. CDR3s include the opening cysteine and the closing phenylalanine or tryptophan. The D gene is left open where the match is weak. Part of the rows lack a size; the others show once, few, many or a class for expanded clones.

-	TRBJ1-3	once	TRBV27	CASSFGNTIYF	TGTGCCAGCAGTTTTGGAAACACCATATATTTT
TRBD2	TRBJ2-1	-	TRBV6-4	CASSTLAGDPYNEQFF	TGTGCCAGCAGCACACTAGCGGGGGACCCCTACAATGAGCAGTTCTTC
TRBD1	TRBJ2-1	medium-sized	TRBV27	CASRSGTGLVNEQFF	TGTGCCAGCAGATCCGGGACAGGGCTGGTCAATGAGCAGTTCTTC
-	TRBJ1-6	few	TRBV4-3	CASSQDSAASPLHF	TGCGCCAGCAGCCAAGATTCGGCCGCCTCACCCCTCCACTTT
-	TRBJ2-5	-	TRBV19	CASSMGGQWWETQYF	TGTGCCAGTAGTATGGGGGGGCAATGGTGGGAGACCCAGTACTTC
-	TRBJ1-3	-	TRBV9	CASSALRRQGPTGNTIYF	TGTGCCAGCAGCGCGCTGCGACGTCAGGGGCCTACGGGAAACACCATATATTTT
TRBD1	TRBJ1-2	-	TRBV7-9	CASSQRDRGDGYTF	TGTGCCAGCAGCCAGCGGGACAGGGGAGATGGCTACACCTTC
TRBD2	TRBJ2-5	-	TRBV5-1	CASSLGGGVGETQYF	TGCGCCAGCAGCTTAGGCGGGGGGGTTGGAGAGACCCAGTACTTC
-	TRBJ1-1	-	TRBV30	CAWSLTVNTEAFF	TGTGCCTGGAGCCTGACTGTGAACACTGAAGCTTTCTTT
-	TRBJ1-1	-	TRBV4-2	CASSQGSAVNTEAFF	TGTGCCAGCAGCCAGGGTAGTGCTGTGAACACTGAAGCTTTCTTT
-	TRBJ2-5	-	TRBV25-1	CASTRSGSGETQYF	TGTGCCAGCACCCGAAGCGGCTCCGGGGAGACCCAGTACTTC
-	TRBJ2-7	-	TRBV13	CASSLTYEQYF	TGTGCCAGCAGCCTCACCTACGAGCAGTACTTC
-	TRBJ1-1	-	TRBV13	CASSLEGREAVNTEAFF	TGTGCCAGCAGCCTTGAGGGTAGGGAGGCAGTGAACACTGAAGCTTTCTTT
-	TRBJ1-4	-	TRBV4-2	CASSQVLGSAEKLFF	TGTGCCAGCAGCCAAGTTTTGGGGTCGGCTGAAAAACTGTTTTTT
-	TRBJ2-5	-	TRBV5-1	CASSLGWGRLGETQYF	TGCGCCAGCAGCTTGGGGTGGGGCCGATTAGGAGAGACCCAGTACTTC
-	TRBJ1-3	-	TRBV15	CATSRTRNPGNTIYF	TGTGCCACCAGCAGAACCCGTAACCCTGGAAACACCATATATTTT
-	TRBJ1-1	-	TRBV6-6	CATSWAANTEAFF	TGTGCCACCTCGTGGGCCGCGAACACTGAAGCTTTCTTT
-	TRBJ1-2	-	TRBV30	CAWRSGLTYGYTF	TGTGCCTGGAGGTCCGGGCTTACCTATGGCTACACCTTC
TRBD1	TRBJ1-3	-	TRBV5-1	CASSLTGGLNGNTIYF	TGCGCCAGCAGCTTGACAGGGGGTTTGAATGGAAACACCATATATTTT
-	TRBJ1-5	-	TRBV6-1	CASSDAGGNQPQHF	TGTGCCAGCAGTGACGCAGGGGGCAATCAGCCCCAGCATTTT
-	TRBJ1-1	-	TRBV5-4	CASSLGLLRADTEAFF	TGTGCCAGCAGCCTGGGCCTTCTTCGGGCGGACACTGAAGCTTTCTTT
-	TRBJ2-7	-	TRBV4-1	CASSQEAEQYF	TGCGCCAGCAGCCAAGAAGCCGAGCAGTACTTC
TRBD1	TRBJ1-2	-	TRBV29-1	CSVGQGVYGYTF	TGCAGCGTTGGACAGGGTGTCTATGGCTACACCTTC
-	TRBJ2-5	few	TRBV7-2	CASSPRPQETQYF	TGTGCCAGCAGCCCTAGACCCCAAGAGACCCAGTACTTC
TRBD2	TRBJ2-7	-	TRBV10-1	CASTQHGGTSGGRDYEQYF	TGCGCCAGCACTCAACATGGAGGGACTAGCGGGGGGCGCGACTACGAGCAGTACTTC
-	TRBJ1-4	few	TRBV7-9	CASSQSSAGNEKLFF	TGTGCCAGCAGCCAAAGTTCCGCCGGTAATGAAAAACTGTTTTTT
TRBD1	TRBJ1-5	once	TRBV29-1	CSVGTGASQPQHF	TGCAGCGTTGGGACAGGGGCAAGCCAGCCCCAGCATTTT
TRBD2	TRBJ2-2	-	TRBV6-1	CASSGGQRGGVLMGTGELFF	TGTGCCAGCAGTGGCGGACAGCGGGGGGGCGTTTTGATGGGCACCGGGGAGCTGTTTTTT